This T cell receptor beta chain was sequenced during a study of blood T cell repertoires in COVID-19. The assay was immunoSEQ multiplex PCR, and TCRdb's table has in-frame clones only and misses some. This sample yields 180,000 or so clones, of which roughly 80% are seen a single time; roughly 3% belongs to the top ten. Germline values: CDR1 SGHAT, CDR2 FQNNGV. CDR3 size: 16 residues. J was trimmed by 3 bases and V by 5 bases; bases with no gene match: 7. This TCR came from a human donor with acute or convalescent COVID-19. The donor label of this sample is uncertain. The chain employs TRBV11-2 and TRBJ2-1; 10 nucleotides agree with TRBD2. Sequenced material: peripheral blood. CDR3 in DNA: TGTGCCAGCAGCCGAGGAGCGGGAGGGATCTACAATGAGCAGTTCTTC. Its protein product is CASSRGAGGIYNEQFF.